This is a list of T cell receptor beta chains from one sample in a study of T cells after yellow fever vaccination. TCRdb re-analysed the 5' RACE reads in MiXCR, keeping a single row per CDR3 protein. The top ten hold about 16% of the sample, which has hundreds of thousands of distinct CDR3 sequences, 21% seen once. The input for sequencing was PBMCs, taken about 21 days after the first yellow fever vaccination. All receptors come from a man aged 18 to 30 who received the YFV17D yellow fever vaccine. The CDR3 runs from the conserved cysteine through the conserved F or W. D genes are given only for firm matches. Expanded clones are given a class, and other clones once, few, many or no size at all.

>-|TRBV12-3/TRBV12-4|-|TRBJ1-5|13
CASSSGEVQPQHF
TGTGCCAGCAGTTCAGGGGAGGTTCAGCCCCAGCATTTT
>-|TRBV18|few|TRBJ2-2|12
CASSQTSGELFF
TGTGCCAGCTCACAGACAAGCGGGGAGCTGTTTTTT
>-|TRBV7-2|few|TRBJ1-2|15
CASSLATLANYGYTF
TGTGCCAGCAGCTTAGCGACTCTTGCTAACTATGGCTACACCTTC
>-|TRBV3-1|-|TRBJ1-1|17
CASNQDVTVGTRTEAFF
TGTGCCAGCAACCAGGACGTAACGGTGGGAACGAGAACTGAAGCTTTCTTT
>-|TRBV6-1|-|TRBJ2-5|14
CASRKDSLPGTQYF
TGTGCCAGCAGGAAAGACAGTCTCCCAGGGACCCAGTACTTC
>-|TRBV5-1|-|TRBJ2-1|14
CASSFGVGWNEQFF
TGCGCCAGCAGCTTCGGGGTTGGATGGAATGAGCAGTTCTTC
>-|TRBV4-1|few|TRBJ2-7|15
CASSQSPLGSAEQYF
TGCGCCAGCAGCCAGTCCCCGCTTGGGTCGGCCGAGCAGTACTTC
>TRBD2|TRBV4-2|-|TRBJ2-7|16
CASSQVRSGIPYEQYF
TGTGCCAGCAGCCAAGTGCGGAGCGGGATCCCCTACGAGCAGTACTTC
>-|TRBV12-3/TRBV12-4|few|TRBJ2-2|12
CASSFRPGELFF
TGTGCCAGCAGTTTCCGGCCCGGGGAGCTGTTTTTT
>TRBD1|TRBV5-1|few|TRBJ1-2|13
CASSPQGTGGYTF
TGCGCCAGCAGCCCACAGGGGACGGGTGGCTACACCTTC
>TRBD2|TRBV7-9|-|TRBJ2-2|15
CASSPGRGNTGELFF
TGTGCCAGCAGCCCCGGGAGGGGGAATACCGGGGAGCTGTTTTTT
>-|TRBV4-1|few|TRBJ2-1|21
CASSQNRGRHQSGGANNEQFF
TGCGCCAGCAGCCAGAACAGGGGTCGACACCAGAGCGGGGGTGCCAACAATGAGCAGTTCTTC
>TRBD1|TRBV10-3|few|TRBJ2-1|12
CAIRDRANEQFF
TGTGCCATCAGGGACAGGGCCAATGAGCAGTTCTTC
>-|TRBV29-1|many|TRBJ2-7|13
CSVRAGSFYEQYF
TGCAGCGTCAGGGCGGGGAGTTTCTACGAGCAGTACTTC
>TRBD2|TRBV7-2|few|TRBJ2-1|14
CASSRSGGAKEQFF
TGTGCCAGCAGCCGAAGCGGGGGGGCTAAAGAGCAGTTCTTC
>TRBD2|TRBV5-1|-|TRBJ2-5|17
CASRVGLAGVIQETQYF
TGCGCCAGCAGGGTTGGACTAGCGGGGGTGATCCAAGAGACCCAGTACTTC
>-|TRBV20-1|-|TRBJ1-1|13
CKTAGGATTEAFF
TGCAAGACTGCCGGGGGCGCGACCACTGAAGCTTTCTTT
>-|TRBV7-9|-|TRBJ1-1|15
CASSSGPGLNTEAFF
TGTGCCAGCAGCTCTGGGCCGGGATTAAACACTGAAGCTTTCTTT
>-|TRBV9|-|TRBJ2-6|18
CASSPSVGGSSGANVLTF
TGTGCCAGCAGCCCTTCGGTCGGAGGGTCCTCTGGGGCCAACGTCCTGACTTTC
>-|TRBV4-3|-|TRBJ2-2|15
CASSQDLGLAGELFF
TGCGCCAGCAGCCAAGATCTAGGGTTGGCCGGGGAGCTGTTTTTT
>-|TRBV15|few|TRBJ1-1|13
CATSATRGTEAFF
TGTGCCACCAGCGCGACGCGAGGCACTGAAGCTTTCTTT
>-|TRBV7-2|-|TRBJ1-1|13
CASSDRPATKAFF
TGTGCCAGCAGCGATCGGCCGGCAACCAAAGCTTTCTTT
>-|TRBV27|-|TRBJ1-5|17
CASSLYSGADSNQPQHF
TGTGCCAGCAGTTTATACTCAGGGGCGGATAGCAATCAGCCCCAGCATTTT
>-|TRBV7-2|few|TRBJ2-7|16
CASSLIYVTGLYEQYF
TGTGCCAGCAGCTTAATATACGTGACCGGACTCTACGAGCAGTACTTC
>-|TRBV27|-|TRBJ1-5|15
CASSLGRPANQPQHF
TGTGCCAGCAGTTTGGGCAGACCGGCCAATCAGCCCCAGCATTTT
>-|TRBV3-1|few|TRBJ1-1|15
CASSQVSRVNTEAFF
TGTGCCAGCAGCCAAGTTTCCAGAGTCAACACTGAAGCTTTCTTT
>TRBD1|TRBV10-3|few|TRBJ2-1|16
CAISETRTGPYNEQFF
TGTGCCATCAGTGAGACTAGGACAGGACCTTACAATGAGCAGTTCTTC
>-|TRBV28|-|TRBJ2-6|15
CASSIQGGGANVLTF
TGTGCCAGCAGTATCCAAGGTGGTGGGGCCAACGTCCTGACTTTC
>-|TRBV4-2|-|TRBJ2-6|17
CASSQETTDSGANVLTF
TGTGCCAGCAGCCAAGAGACAACAGACTCTGGGGCCAACGTCCTGACTTTC
>-|TRBV5-1|few|TRBJ1-5|13
CASSLSPNQPQHF
TGCGCCAGCAGCCTAAGTCCCAATCAGCCCCAGCATTTT
>TRBD2|TRBV14|few|TRBJ2-5|17
CASSQGTPGLAAETQYF
TGTGCCAGCAGCCAAGGCACACCGGGACTAGCGGCAGAGACCCAGTACTTC
>TRBD1|TRBV7-9|-|TRBJ2-3|15
CASSLTGANTDTQYF
TGTGCCAGCAGCTTAACAGGGGCGAACACAGATACGCAGTATTTT
>-|TRBV7-6|few|TRBJ1-3|16
CASSPLGASAGNTIYF
TGTGCCAGCAGCCCACTCGGCGCGAGCGCTGGAAACACCATATATTTT
>-|TRBV3-1|-|TRBJ2-1|14
CASSHYPSYNEQFF
TGTGCCAGCAGCCACTACCCCTCATACAATGAGCAGTTCTTC
>TRBD1|TRBV20-1|-|TRBJ1-2|14
CSATSMDRDYGYTF
TGCAGTGCTACTTCCATGGACAGGGACTATGGCTACACCTTC
>TRBD2|TRBV7-2|few|TRBJ2-3|13
CASVAGDTDTQYF
TGTGCCAGCGTAGCGGGGGACACAGATACGCAGTATTTT
>-|TRBV6-5|-|TRBJ1-1|11
CASGFNTEAFF
TGTGCCAGCGGGTTTAACACTGAAGCTTTCTTT
>TRBD2|TRBV4-1|few|TRBJ2-3|21
CASSHPRGLAGAPHVADTQYF
TGCGCCAGCAGCCACCCCCGCGGACTAGCGGGGGCCCCGCACGTCGCAGATACGCAGTATTTT
>-|TRBV12-3/TRBV12-4|few|TRBJ1-2|13
CASRQDLNYGYTF
TGTGCCAGCAGACAGGACCTGAACTATGGCTACACCTTC
>-|TRBV12-5|-|TRBJ2-7|14
CASGLPGQTYEQYF
TGTGCTAGTGGTTTGCCTGGACAGACCTACGAGCAGTACTTC
>-|TRBV24-1|few|TRBJ2-1|14
CATSDRRGGNEQFF
TGTGCCACCAGTGATCGAAGGGGAGGAAATGAGCAGTTCTTC
>TRBD2|TRBV7-2|-|TRBJ2-3|15
CASSSIAGVADTQYF
TGTGCCAGCAGCTCGATAGCGGGGGTTGCAGATACGCAGTATTTT
>-|TRBV20-1|many|TRBJ2-2|12
CSALTNTGELFF
TGCAGTGCTCTGACGAACACCGGGGAGCTGTTTTTT
>-|TRBV27|-|TRBJ2-5|14
CASSANPPRETQYF
TGTGCCAGCAGTGCAAACCCCCCCCGGGAGACCCAGTACTTC
>-|TRBV25-1|many|TRBJ1-2|13
CASSGLQFYGYTF
TGTGCCAGCAGTGGTTTACAGTTCTATGGCTACACCTTC